The source of this T cell receptor beta chain is a study of T cell responses to AZD1222 COVID-19 vaccine. Using immunoSEQ multiplex PCR, the repertoire was profiled, and TCRdb retains in-frame clones only, with some absent. The sample lists approximately 75,000 clones, about nine tenths seen once, with 18% in the top ten. CDR3 length: 12 amino acids. The V and J ends lost 4 bases and 0 bases respectively, with 3 bases between them. Germline assignment: CDR1 SGHRS and CDR2 YFSETQ. The clonotype was recovered from an adult who received the AZD1222 COVID-19 vaccine. This chain links TRBV5-1 with TRBJ2-3; D not resolved. This material consisted of peripheral blood, taken 28 days after the second AZD1222 dose. CDR3: CASSQSTDTQYF. The CDR3 nucleotides are TGCGCCAGCAGCCAAAGCACAGATACGCAGTATTTT.